Shown below are 10 T cell receptor beta chains from a single sample sequenced in a study of T-cell memory formation after mild COVID-19. TCRdb independently ran MiXCR on the 5' RACE reads; one entry per CDR3 protein. The sample contains 380,000 or so distinct CDR3 sequences, approximately 13% of which appear only once. Sequences were obtained from PBMCs or a T cell subset sorted from them (not recorded which). Receptor source: a man between 18 and 29 years old who had mild COVID-19 (a few samples of this study predate the infection). Cell type and time point are not known.

This clonotype came up a few times. Here the CDR3 reads CASSHSRENYGYTF. The CDR3 DNA reads TGCGCCAGCAGCCACTCCAGGGAGAACTATGGCTACACCTTC. The J gene is TRBJ1-2, the V gene TRBV4-3; possible D gene TRBD1, 5 bases. There are 14 residues in the CDR3. Germline V gene lookup returns CDR1 LGHNA and CDR2 YSLEER. Trimming left V 3 bases short and J 2 bases short, with 10 bases between.

The chain employs TRBV6-2 or TRBV6-3 and TRBJ1-5, with TRBD1 matching 8 bases. CDR3 length equals 17 residues. J lost 1 base, V lost 8 bases, and 13 bases had no gene match. The germline V gene encodes CDR1 MNHEY and CDR2 SVGEGT. The CDR3 protein is CASRDRHGSYSNQPQHF. The CDR3 DNA is TGTGCCAGCCGGGACAGGCATGGTTCGTACAGCAATCAGCCCCAGCATTTT.

This clonotype came up a few times. V usage is TRBV20-1 and J usage is TRBJ1-1, with D unresolved. The CDR3 is 14 residues long. In germline, CDR1 is DFQATT, CDR2 SNEGSKA (reference sequence). V lost 0 bases and J lost 1, with 9 bases in between. CDR3 coding DNA: TGCAGTGCTAGAGATGAACGCGGGAACACTGAAGCTTTCTTT. This gives the protein CSARDERGNTEAFF.

CDR3 sequence reads: CSARGTATANYGYTF. The CDR3 region has the DNA TGCAGTGCTAGAGGGACAGCCACAGCTAACTATGGCTACACCTTC. J is TRBJ1-2 and V is TRBV20-1; D possibly corresponds to TRBD1 (6 bases). Germline CDR1 and CDR2: DFQATT and SNEGSKA (reference sequence). The CDR3 is 15 residues long. Trimming removed 1 base from V and 0 bases from J, with 12 bases in between.

This clonotype has only a few counts. For the CDR3, the DNA is TGTGCCAGCAGTCCCCCCGGACTAGGTGGGGTTCACAATGAGCAGTTCTTC. Translation: CASSPPGLGGVHNEQFF. The chain couples TRBV27 to TRBJ2-1; 7 nucleotides line up with TRBD2. This CDR3 contains 17 residues. The V gene's germline CDR1 is MNHEY and CDR2 SMNVEV (reference sequence). V lost 5 bases and J lost 5; bases outside the gene matches: 15.

This clonotype was observed a few times. This chain links TRBV4-2 with TRBJ2-6; D call uncertain. The CDR3 has 18 residues. The germline V and J ends were trimmed by 0 bases and 2 bases, with 14 bases remaining between them. Looked up from germline, CDR1 is LGHNA and CDR2 is YNFKEQ. The CDR3 nucleotides are TGTGCCAGCAGCCAAGATGAGTTAGGAGTCCCTGGGGCCAACGTCCTGACTTTC. This translates into CASSQDELGVPGANVLTF.

This clonotype was counted only a few times. The chain links TRBV20-1 to TRBJ2-1, with D tentatively TRBD1 (5 bases). Germline V gives CDR1 DFQATT, CDR2 SNEGSKA (reference sequence). The CDR3 has 15 residues. Trimming cost V 5 bases and J 0 bases, with 14 bases left between them. CDR3 sequence: CSAPNRRFSYNEQFF. For the CDR3, the DNA is TGCAGTGCTCCTAACAGGAGATTCTCCTACAATGAGCAGTTCTTC.

At least ten counts were recorded for this clonotype. The V call is TRBV24-1, the J call TRBJ2-7; the D is unclear. Looked up from germline, CDR1 is KGHDR and CDR2 is SFDVKD. V was shortened by 4 bases and J by 3 bases, with 18 bases between the two germline ends. The CDR3 covers 16 residues. CDR3 coding DNA: TGTGCCACCAGTGACCCCCGACGGAGAGGATTCTACGAGCAGTACTTC. This sequence encodes CATSDPRRRGFYEQYF.

This clonotype appeared a few times. This chain uses TRBV10-3 with TRBJ2-2; D is perhaps TRBD2 (7 bases). Looked up from germline, CDR1 is ENHRY and CDR2 is SYGVKD. The ends were cut back, 0 bases at V and 3 bases at J, with 17 bases in the middle. The CDR3 is made up of 18 amino acids. CDR3 DNA: TGTGCCATCAGTGAGTCGAAGTGGGGGGGGCGCGACACCGGGGAGCTGTTTTTT. The encoded protein is CAISESKWGGRDTGELFF.

Only a few counts were recorded for this clonotype. This chain links TRBV11-2 with TRBJ2-1; 7 bases map to TRBD2. Per germline, CDR1 SGHAT and CDR2 FQNNGV. This CDR3 has 14 residues. The junction had 4 bases not matched to a gene; V was cut back by 7 bases and J by 1 base. The CDR3: CASTLSGSYNEQFF. In DNA, the CDR3 is TGTGCCAGCACCCTTAGCGGGTCCTACAATGAGCAGTTCTTC.